This T cell receptor beta chain emerged from a study of cytomegalovirus exposure and HLA in healthy donors. The PCR ran on 60 Vbeta and 13 Jbeta primers. Sequenced by immunoSEQ multiplex PCR; TCRdb stores in-frame clones only, minus some. The table shows approximately 140,000 clones, with around 79% occurring only once. This TCR derives from a man in his fifties in good health and CMV-seropositive. The sample was PBMCs.

CDR3 region: CASSQVGGAQGNTIYF. The CDR3 DNA follows: TGTGCCAGCAGCCAAGTCGGAGGGGCGCAAGGAAACACCATATATTTT. The chain employs TRBV4-2 and TRBJ1-3, with TRBD1 as a possible D gene (5 bases). The V gene lost 1 base and the J gene lost 4 bases, with 14 bases spanning the gap. The CDR3 extends over 16 amino acids. The germline gives CDR1 LGHNA, CDR2 YNFKEQ.